This T cell receptor beta chain was captured by sequencing in a study of vaccination and CD4 T cells after COVID-19. Looking at the study overall: Median time from second vaccine dose to sampling was about 70 days (14 to 241). Cells were stimulated with overlapping spike peptides from SARS-CoV-2, HCoV-NL63, HCoV-OC43 and HCoV-229E.

Sequencing of cultured CD4+ T cell DNA used the Oncomine TCR Beta short-read assay. TCRdb called the PCR reads again in MiXCR, with one record for every CDR3 protein. The table has just under 20,000 distinct CDR3 sequences, roughly 40% seen once; the top ten hold more than 7.5%. The treatment denotes: roughly nine-day PBMC culture with coronavirus spike peptide pools or control peptides (ViraFEST assay). This clonotype was picked up one time. Its antigen is unidentified. Study results and limitations: Among reactive clones from convalescent patients, a median around 84% appeared only post-vaccination.

CDR1 and CDR2 from the germline V gene are DFQATT and SNEGSKA (reference sequence). This CDR3 has 15 residues. The TCR comes from a human donor who had recovered from COVID-19. Source: CD4+ T cells from blood, cultured in vitro, taken after SARS-CoV-2 vaccination. The gene calls are TRBV20-1 and TRBJ2-3, with TRBD2 identical over 13 bases. In DNA, the CDR3 is TGCAGCGCGATGAGGACTAGCGGGGGATCAGATACGCAGTATTTT. Residues: CSAMRTSGGSDTQYF.